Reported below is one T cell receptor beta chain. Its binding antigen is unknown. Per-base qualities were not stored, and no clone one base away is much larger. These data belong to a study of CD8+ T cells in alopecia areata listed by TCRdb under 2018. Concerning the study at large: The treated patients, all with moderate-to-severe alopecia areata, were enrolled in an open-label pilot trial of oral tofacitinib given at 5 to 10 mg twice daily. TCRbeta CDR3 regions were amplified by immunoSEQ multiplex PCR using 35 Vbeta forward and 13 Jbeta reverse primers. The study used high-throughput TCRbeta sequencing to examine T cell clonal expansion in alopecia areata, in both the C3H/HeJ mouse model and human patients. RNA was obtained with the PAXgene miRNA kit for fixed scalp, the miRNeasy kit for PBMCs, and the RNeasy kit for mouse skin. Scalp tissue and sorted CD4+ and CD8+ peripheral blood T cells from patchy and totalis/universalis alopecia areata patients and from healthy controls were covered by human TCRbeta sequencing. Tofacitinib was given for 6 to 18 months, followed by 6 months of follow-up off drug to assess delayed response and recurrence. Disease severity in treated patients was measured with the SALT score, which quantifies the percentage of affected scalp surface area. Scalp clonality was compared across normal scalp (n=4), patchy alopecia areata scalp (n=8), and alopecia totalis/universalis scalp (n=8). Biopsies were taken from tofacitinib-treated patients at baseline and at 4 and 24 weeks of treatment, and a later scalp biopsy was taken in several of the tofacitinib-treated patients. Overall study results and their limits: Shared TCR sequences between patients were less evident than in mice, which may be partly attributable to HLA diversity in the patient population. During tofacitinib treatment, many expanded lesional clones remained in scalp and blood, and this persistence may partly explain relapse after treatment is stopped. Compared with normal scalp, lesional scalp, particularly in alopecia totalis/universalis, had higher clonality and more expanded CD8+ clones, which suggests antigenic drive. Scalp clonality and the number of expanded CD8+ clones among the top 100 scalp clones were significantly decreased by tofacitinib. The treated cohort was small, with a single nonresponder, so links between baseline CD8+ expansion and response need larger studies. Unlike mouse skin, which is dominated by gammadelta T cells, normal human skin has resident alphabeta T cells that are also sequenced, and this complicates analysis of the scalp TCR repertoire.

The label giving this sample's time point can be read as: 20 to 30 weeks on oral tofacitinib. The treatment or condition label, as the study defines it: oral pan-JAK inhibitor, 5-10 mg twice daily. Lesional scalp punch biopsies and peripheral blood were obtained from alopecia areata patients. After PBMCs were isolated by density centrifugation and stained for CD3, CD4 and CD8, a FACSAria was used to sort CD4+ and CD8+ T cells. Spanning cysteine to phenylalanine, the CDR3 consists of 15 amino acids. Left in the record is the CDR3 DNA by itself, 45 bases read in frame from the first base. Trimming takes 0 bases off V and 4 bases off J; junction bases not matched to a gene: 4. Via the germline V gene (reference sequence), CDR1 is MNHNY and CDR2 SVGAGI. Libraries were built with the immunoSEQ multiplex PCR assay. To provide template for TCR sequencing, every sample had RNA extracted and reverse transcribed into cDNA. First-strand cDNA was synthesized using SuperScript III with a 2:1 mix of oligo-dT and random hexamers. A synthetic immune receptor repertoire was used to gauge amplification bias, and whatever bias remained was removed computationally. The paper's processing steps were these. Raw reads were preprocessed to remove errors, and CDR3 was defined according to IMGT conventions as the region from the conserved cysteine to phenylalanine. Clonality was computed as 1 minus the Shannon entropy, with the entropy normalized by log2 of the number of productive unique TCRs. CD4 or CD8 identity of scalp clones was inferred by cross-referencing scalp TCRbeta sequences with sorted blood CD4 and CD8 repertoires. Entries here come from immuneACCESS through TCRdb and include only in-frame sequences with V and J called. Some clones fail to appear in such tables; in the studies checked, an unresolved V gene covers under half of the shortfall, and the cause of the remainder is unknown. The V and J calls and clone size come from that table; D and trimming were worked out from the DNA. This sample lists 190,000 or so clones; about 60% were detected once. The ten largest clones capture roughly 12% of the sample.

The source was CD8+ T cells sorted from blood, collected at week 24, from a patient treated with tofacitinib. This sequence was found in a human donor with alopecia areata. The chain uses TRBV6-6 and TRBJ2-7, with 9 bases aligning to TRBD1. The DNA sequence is TGTGCCAGCAGTTACTCGGACAGGGGTGGGTACGAGCAGTACTTC. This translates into CASSYSDRGGYEQYF.